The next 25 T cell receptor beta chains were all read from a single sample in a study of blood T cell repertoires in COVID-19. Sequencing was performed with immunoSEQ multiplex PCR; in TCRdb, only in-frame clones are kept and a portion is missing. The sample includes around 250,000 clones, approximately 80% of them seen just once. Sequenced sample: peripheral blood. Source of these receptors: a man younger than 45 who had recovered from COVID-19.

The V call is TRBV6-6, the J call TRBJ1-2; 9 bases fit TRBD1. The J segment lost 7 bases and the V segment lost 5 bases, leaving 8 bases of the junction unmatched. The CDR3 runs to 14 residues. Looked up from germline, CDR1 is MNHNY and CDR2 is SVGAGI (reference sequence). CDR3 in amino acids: CASSGQGTRGGYTF. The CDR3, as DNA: TGTGCCAGCAGTGGACAGGGGACCAGGGGTGGCTACACCTTC.

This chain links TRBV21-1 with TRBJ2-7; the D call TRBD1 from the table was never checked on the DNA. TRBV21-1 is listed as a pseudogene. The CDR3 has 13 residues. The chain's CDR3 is CASTLTLQAEQYF. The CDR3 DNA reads TGTGCCAGCACCCTTACTTTACAGGCCGAGCAGTACTTC.

As DNA, the CDR3 is TGTGCCAGCAGCCTCTGCTCCGGGACAGCCAGAGAAGCTTTCTTT. Residues: CASSLCSGTAREAFF. V and J are TRBV21-1 and TRBJ1-1; whether TRBD1, the table's D call, matches the DNA was not checked. TRBV21-1 constitutes a pseudogene. This CDR3 has 15 amino acids.

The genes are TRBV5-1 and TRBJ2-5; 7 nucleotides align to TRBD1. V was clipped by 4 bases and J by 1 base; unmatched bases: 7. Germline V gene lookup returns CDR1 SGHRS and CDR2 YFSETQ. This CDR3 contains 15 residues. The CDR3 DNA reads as TGCGCCAGCAGCGAAAGGGACAGTCCCCAAGAGACCCAGTACTTC. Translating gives CASSERDSPQETQYF.

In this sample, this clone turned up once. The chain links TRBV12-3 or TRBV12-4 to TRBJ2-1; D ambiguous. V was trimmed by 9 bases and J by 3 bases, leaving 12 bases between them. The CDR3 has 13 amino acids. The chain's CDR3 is CASRTYSYNEQFF. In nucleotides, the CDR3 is TGTGCCAGTAGAACCTACAGCTACAATGAGCAGTTCTTC.

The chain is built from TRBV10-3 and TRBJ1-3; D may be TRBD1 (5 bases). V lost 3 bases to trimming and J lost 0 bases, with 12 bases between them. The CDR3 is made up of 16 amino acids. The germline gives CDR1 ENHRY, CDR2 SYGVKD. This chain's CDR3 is CAISERTGDSGNTIYF. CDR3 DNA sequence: TGTGCCATCAGTGAAAGGACGGGGGACTCTGGAAACACCATATATTTT.

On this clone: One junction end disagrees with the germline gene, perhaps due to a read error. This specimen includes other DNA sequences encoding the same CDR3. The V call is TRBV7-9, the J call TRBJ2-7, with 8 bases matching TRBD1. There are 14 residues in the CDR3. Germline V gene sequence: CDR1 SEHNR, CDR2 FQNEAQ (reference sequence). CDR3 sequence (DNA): TGTGCCAGCAGCTTAAAGTCAGGGGGCGACGAACAGTACTTC. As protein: CASSLKSGGDEQYF.

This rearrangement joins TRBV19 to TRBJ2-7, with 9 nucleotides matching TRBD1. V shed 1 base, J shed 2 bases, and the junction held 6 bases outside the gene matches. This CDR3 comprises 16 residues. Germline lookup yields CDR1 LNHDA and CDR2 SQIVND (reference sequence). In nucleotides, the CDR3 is TGTGCCAGTAGTATAGCTTCGGGACAGGGCCCCTACGAGCAGTACTTC. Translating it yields CASSIASGQGPYEQYF.

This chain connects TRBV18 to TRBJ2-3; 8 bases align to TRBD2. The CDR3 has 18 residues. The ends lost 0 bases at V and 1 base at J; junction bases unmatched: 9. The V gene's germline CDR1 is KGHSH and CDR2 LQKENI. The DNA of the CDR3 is TGTGCCAGCTCACCACCGGCGCTCGCGGGGGGCCGCACAGATACGCAGTATTTT. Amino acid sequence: CASSPPALAGGRTDTQYF. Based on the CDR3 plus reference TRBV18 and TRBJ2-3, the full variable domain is NAGVMQNPRHLVRRRGQEARLRCSPMKGHSHVYWYRQLPEEGLKFMVYLQKENIIDESGMPKERFSAEFPKEGPSILRIQQVVRGDSAAYFCASSPPALAGGRTDTQYFGPGTRLTVL.

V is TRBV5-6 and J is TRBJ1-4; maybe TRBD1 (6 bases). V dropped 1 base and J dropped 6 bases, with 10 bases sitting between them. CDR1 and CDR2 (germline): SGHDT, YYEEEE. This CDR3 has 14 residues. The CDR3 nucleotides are TGTGCCAGCAGCTTGTGGGGGCGCGATGAAAAACTGTTTTTT. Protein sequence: CASSLWGRDEKLFF.

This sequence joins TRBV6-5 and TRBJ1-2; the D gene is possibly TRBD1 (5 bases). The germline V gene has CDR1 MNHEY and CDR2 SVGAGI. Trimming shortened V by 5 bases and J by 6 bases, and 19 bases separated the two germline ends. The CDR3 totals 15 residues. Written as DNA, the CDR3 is TGTGCCAGCAGTCATGGGGCGGCGGGAGAGGATGGCTACACCTTC. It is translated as CASSHGAAGEDGYTF.

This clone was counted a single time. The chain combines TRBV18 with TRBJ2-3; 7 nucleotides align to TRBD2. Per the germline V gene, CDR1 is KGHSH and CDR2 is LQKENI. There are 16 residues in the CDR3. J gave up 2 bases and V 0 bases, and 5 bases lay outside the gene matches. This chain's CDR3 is CASSPPGGGYTDTQYF. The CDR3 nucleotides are TGTGCCAGCTCACCACCGGGCGGGGGTTACACAGATACGCAGTATTTT.

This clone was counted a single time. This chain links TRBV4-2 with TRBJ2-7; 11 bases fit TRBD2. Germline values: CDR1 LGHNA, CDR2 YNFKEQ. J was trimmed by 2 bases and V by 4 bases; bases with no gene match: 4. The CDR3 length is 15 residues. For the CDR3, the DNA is TGTGCCAGCAGCCCCGGGACTAGCGGAACCTACGAGCAGTACTTC. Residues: CASSPGTSGTYEQYF.

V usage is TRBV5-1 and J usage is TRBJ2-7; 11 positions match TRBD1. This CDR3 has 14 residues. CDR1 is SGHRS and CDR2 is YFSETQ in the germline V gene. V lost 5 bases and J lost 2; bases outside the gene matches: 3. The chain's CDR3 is CASRDRGQAYEQYF. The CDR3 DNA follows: TGCGCCAGCAGGGACAGGGGGCAGGCCTACGAGCAGTACTTC.

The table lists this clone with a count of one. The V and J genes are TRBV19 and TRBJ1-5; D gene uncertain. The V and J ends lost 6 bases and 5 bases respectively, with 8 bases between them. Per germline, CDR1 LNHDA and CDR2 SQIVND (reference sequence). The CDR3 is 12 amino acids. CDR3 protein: CASSQTYQPQHF. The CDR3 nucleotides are TGTGCCAGTAGCCAGACTTATCAGCCCCAGCATTTT.

CDR3 nucleotide sequence: TGTGCCAGCAGCTCGGGGGGAGGAGAAGCCTACAATGAGCAGTTCTTC. Translation: CASSSGGGEAYNEQFF. The V and J genes are TRBV9 and TRBJ2-1; 7 bases fit TRBD2. CDR3 length: 16 residues. V lost 4 bases, J lost 2 bases, and 9 bases stayed unmatched. Germline V gives CDR1 SGDLS, CDR2 YYNGEE.

CDR3 in DNA: TGCAGTGCTAGTGAACAGGGATCCCCCCTCTACGAGCAGTACTTC. Encoded protein: CSASEQGSPLYEQYF. J is TRBJ2-7 and V is TRBV20-1; the D gene is possibly TRBD1 (6 bases). This CDR3 contains 15 residues. The germline CDR1 and CDR2 sequences are DFQATT and SNEGSKA (reference sequence). The V end was cut by 3 bases, the J end by 3 bases, with 18 bases between.

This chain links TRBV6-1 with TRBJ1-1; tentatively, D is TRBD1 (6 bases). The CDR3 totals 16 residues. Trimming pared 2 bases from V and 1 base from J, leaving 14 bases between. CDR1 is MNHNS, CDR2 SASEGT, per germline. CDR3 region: CASSEFSGGSNTEAFF. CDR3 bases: TGTGCCAGCAGTGAATTCTCGGGGGGCTCGAACACTGAAGCTTTCTTT.

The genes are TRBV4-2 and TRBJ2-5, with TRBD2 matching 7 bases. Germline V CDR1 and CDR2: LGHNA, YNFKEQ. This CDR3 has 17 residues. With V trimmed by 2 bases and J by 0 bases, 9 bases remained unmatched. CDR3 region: CASSQRVRGEYQETQYF. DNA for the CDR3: TGTGCCAGCAGCCAAAGAGTCCGGGGGGAGTACCAAGAGACCCAGTACTTC.

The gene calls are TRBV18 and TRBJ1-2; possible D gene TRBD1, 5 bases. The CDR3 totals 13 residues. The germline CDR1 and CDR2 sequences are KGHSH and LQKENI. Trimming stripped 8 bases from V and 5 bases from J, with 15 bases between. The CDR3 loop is CASTKQAQYGYTF. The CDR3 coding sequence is TGTGCCAGCACAAAACAGGCGCAATATGGCTACACCTTC. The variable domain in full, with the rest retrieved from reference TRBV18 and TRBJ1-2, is NAGVMQNPRHLVRRRGQEARLRCSPMKGHSHVYWYRQLPEEGLKFMVYLQKENIIDESGMPKERFSAEFPKEGPSILRIQQVVRGDSAAYFCASTKQAQYGYTFGSGTRLTVV.

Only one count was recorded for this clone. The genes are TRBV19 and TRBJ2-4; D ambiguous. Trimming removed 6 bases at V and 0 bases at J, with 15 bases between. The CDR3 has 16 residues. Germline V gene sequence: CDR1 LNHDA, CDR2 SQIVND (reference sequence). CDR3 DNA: TGTGCCAGTAGCGCAGTCCCCACCTTAGCCAAAAACATTCAGTACTTC. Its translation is CASSAVPTLAKNIQYF.

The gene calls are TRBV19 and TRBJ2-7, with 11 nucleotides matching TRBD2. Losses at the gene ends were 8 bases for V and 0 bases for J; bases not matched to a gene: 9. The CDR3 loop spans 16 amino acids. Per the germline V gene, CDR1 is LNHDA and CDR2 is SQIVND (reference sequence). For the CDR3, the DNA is TGTGCCAGTGCAATAGGGGGGACTAGCGGCTCCTACGAGCAGTACTTC. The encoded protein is CASAIGGTSGSYEQYF.

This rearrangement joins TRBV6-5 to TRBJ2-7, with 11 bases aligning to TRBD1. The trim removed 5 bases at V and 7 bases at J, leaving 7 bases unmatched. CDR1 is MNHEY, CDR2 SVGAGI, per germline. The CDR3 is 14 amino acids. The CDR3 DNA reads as TGTGCCAGCAGTACCACCGGGACAGGGGGAGAGCAGTACTTC. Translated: CASSTTGTGGEQYF.

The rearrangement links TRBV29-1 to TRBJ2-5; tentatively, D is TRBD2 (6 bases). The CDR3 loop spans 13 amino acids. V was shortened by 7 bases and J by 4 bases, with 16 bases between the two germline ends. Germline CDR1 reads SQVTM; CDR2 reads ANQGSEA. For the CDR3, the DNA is TGCAGCGCCGGCGTAGGAGGGCCAGAGACCCAGTACTTC. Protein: CSAGVGGPETQYF.

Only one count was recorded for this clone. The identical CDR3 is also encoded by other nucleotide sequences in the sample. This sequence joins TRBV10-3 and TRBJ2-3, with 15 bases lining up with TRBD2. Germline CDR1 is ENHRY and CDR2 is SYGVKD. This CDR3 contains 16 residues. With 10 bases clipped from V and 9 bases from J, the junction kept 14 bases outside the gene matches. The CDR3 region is CATSGTSGRMGPTQYF. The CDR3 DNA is TGTGCCACCTCCGGGACTAGCGGGAGGATGGGTCCCACGCAGTATTTT.